These T cell receptor beta chains were read from a single sample in a study of CD8 T cells in ankylosing spondylitis. TCRdb fed the 5' RACE reads into MiXCR, producing one record per CDR3 protein. The sample includes approximately 150,000 distinct CDR3 sequences, roughly 15% of them seen just once. The sequenced sample consisted of blood, either unsorted or a sorted T cell fraction (not recorded which). These receptors all come from a male donor with ankylosing spondylitis. Both conserved end residues are part of each CDR3. Each record gives: clone size, D gene, J gene, V gene, CDR3 protein, CDR3 DNA. D genes are given only for firm matches. Some rows mark clone size as missing; the rest say once, few, many or name a class of expanded clone.

>NA|TRBD2|TRBJ2-2|TRBV4-3
CASSQGGLADNTGELFF
TGCGCCAGCAGCCAAGGAGGACTAGCGGATAACACCGGGGAGCTGTTTTTT
>few|TRBD2|TRBJ2-3|TRBV11-2
CASEPAGGVGTDTQYF
TGTGCCAGCGAGCCCGCGGGGGGTGTCGGCACAGATACGCAGTATTTT
>NA|TRBD2|TRBJ2-5|TRBV29-1
CSVELAGGETQYF
TGCAGCGTTGAATTAGCGGGAGGTGAGACCCAGTACTTC
>many|TRBD2|TRBJ2-7|TRBV3-1
CASSERLAGLYEQYF
TGTGCCAGCAGCGAAAGACTAGCGGGCCTCTACGAGCAGTACTTC
>many|NA|TRBJ1-5|TRBV4-1
CASSENRVRPQHF
TGCGCCAGCAGCGAAAACAGGGTAAGGCCCCAGCATTTT
>NA|NA|TRBJ1-1|TRBV7-2
CASSLAMNRVMTEAFF
TGTGCCAGCAGCTTAGCGATGAACAGGGTGATGACTGAAGCTTTCTTT
>NA|TRBD1|TRBJ1-1|TRBV7-6
CASSFTGGGTEAFF
TGTGCCAGCAGCTTTACAGGGGGCGGCACTGAAGCTTTCTTT
>few|NA|TRBJ1-1|TRBV12-3/TRBV12-4
CASSLDSMNTEAFF
TGTGCCAGCAGTTTGGACAGCATGAACACTGAAGCTTTCTTT
>once|TRBD2|TRBJ2-7|TRBV7-3
CASSTTSGYEQYF
TGTGCCAGCAGCACCACTAGCGGATACGAGCAGTACTTC
>few|TRBD1|TRBJ2-3|TRBV7-3
CASREQGGDTQYF
TGTGCCAGCAGGGAACAGGGGGGAGATACGCAGTATTTT
>NA|NA|TRBJ2-3|TRBV28
CASSLWGFTDTQYF
TGTGCCAGCAGTTTATGGGGGTTCACAGATACGCAGTATTTT
>NA|TRBD2|TRBJ2-7|TRBV9
CASSDEAGGSSYEQYF
TGTGCCAGCAGCGACGAAGCGGGAGGATCTTCCTACGAGCAGTACTTC
>NA|TRBD1|TRBJ1-1|TRBV27
CASKQGVEAFF
TGTGCCAGCAAGCAGGGGGTTGAAGCTTTCTTT
>few|NA|TRBJ2-5|TRBV24-1
CATSGGWGETQYF
TGTGCCACCAGTGGAGGGTGGGGGGAGACCCAGTACTTC
>few|NA|TRBJ2-5|TRBV12-3/TRBV12-4
CASASLPGETQYF
TGTGCCTCAGCGAGTTTACCGGGCGAGACCCAGTACTTC
>NA|TRBD1|TRBJ2-7|TRBV28
CASSSRTGGGLRREQYF
TGTGCCAGCAGTTCCCGGACAGGAGGAGGATTACGGCGCGAGCAGTACTTC
>NA|TRBD2|TRBJ2-5|TRBV2
CASSELAGGGETQYF
TGTGCCAGCAGTGAACTAGCGGGAGGAGGAGAGACCCAGTACTTC
>many|TRBD2|TRBJ2-7|TRBV7-9
CASSPGLAGTYEQYF
TGTGCCAGCAGCCCGGGACTAGCGGGAACCTACGAGCAGTACTTC
>few|NA|TRBJ2-2|TRBV28
CASRAGSGDTGELFF
TGTGCCAGCAGAGCAGGTTCTGGGGATACCGGGGAGCTGTTTTTT
>few|NA|TRBJ2-6|TRBV12-3/TRBV12-4
CASRDTGSSGANVLTF
TGTGCCAGCAGAGATACAGGGAGCTCTGGGGCCAACGTCCTGACTTTC
>NA|NA|TRBJ1-1|TRBV27
CASSFGQMNTEAFF
TGTGCCAGCAGTTTTGGACAGATGAACACTGAAGCTTTCTTT
>NA|NA|TRBJ2-5|TRBV28
CASSSRGTQYF
TGTGCCAGCAGTTCTAGGGGGACCCAGTACTTC
>NA|NA|TRBJ2-7|TRBV7-9
CASSLAGEGQYEQYF
TGTGCCAGCAGCTTAGCGGGAGAGGGTCAGTACGAGCAGTACTTC
>NA|TRBD2|TRBJ2-3|TRBV5-1
CASSTGLGTDTQYF
TGCGCCAGCAGCACGGGACTAGGGACAGATACGCAGTATTTT
>NA|NA|TRBJ1-2|TRBV4-1
CASSPQSGQAYGYTF
TGCGCCAGCAGCCCACAATCGGGACAAGCCTATGGCTACACCTTC
>few|NA|TRBJ2-7|TRBV20-1
CSAAPGDAYEQYF
TGCAGTGCTGCCCCAGGGGACGCCTACGAGCAGTACTTC
>few|TRBD1|TRBJ2-2|TRBV5-1
CASSPRDRENTGELFF
TGCGCCAGCAGCCCACGGGACAGGGAAAACACCGGGGAGCTGTTTTTT
>NA|NA|TRBJ2-7|TRBV2
CASSGQGPDF
TGTGCCAGCAGTGGTCAGGGGCCGGACTTC
>many|NA|TRBJ2-1|TRBV12-3/TRBV12-4
CATAWSTYNEQFF
TGTGCCACCGCCTGGTCCACCTACAATGAGCAGTTCTTC
>few|NA|TRBJ2-3|TRBV2
CASSERPSDTQYF
TGTGCCAGCAGTGAACGTCCGTCTGATACGCAGTATTTT
>many|TRBD1|TRBJ2-3|TRBV28
CASSLWLIPDREVPTDTQYF
TGTGCCAGCAGTTTATGGTTAATCCCGGACAGGGAGGTCCCCACAGATACGCAGTATTTT
>few|NA|TRBJ2-7|TRBV28
CASSHGSHYEQYF
TGTGCCAGCAGCCACGGGAGCCACTACGAGCAGTACTTC
>many|NA|TRBJ1-2|TRBV28
CASSLGGALGYTF
TGTGCCAGCAGTTTAGGGGGGGCGCTTGGCTACACCTTC
>NA|TRBD2|TRBJ2-5|TRBV9
CASSVSGREETQYF
TGTGCCAGCAGCGTGTCCGGGAGGGAAGAGACCCAGTACTTC
>few|NA|TRBJ2-2|TRBV29-1
CSVQESGELFF
TGCAGCGTTCAAGAGTCCGGGGAGCTGTTTTTT
>NA|TRBD2|TRBJ2-2|TRBV5-1
CASSLARLADYTGELFF
TGCGCCAGCAGCTTGGCCAGACTAGCGGACTACACCGGGGAGCTGTTTTTT
>NA|TRBD2|TRBJ2-1|TRBV10-2
CALEREGSEQFF
TGCGCCTTGGAGCGGGAGGGCTCAGAGCAGTTCTTC
>NA|NA|TRBJ1-4|TRBV25-1
CASEPGVNEKLFF
TGTGCCAGTGAGCCCGGGGTTAATGAAAAACTGTTTTTT
>NA|NA|TRBJ2-2|TRBV2
CAILKTNFGVTGELFF
TGTGCTATTTTGAAAACCAACTTTGGGGTCACCGGGGAGCTGTTTTTT
>NA|NA|TRBJ2-1|TRBV2
CASRDSGSEQFF
TGTGCCAGCAGAGATAGCGGATCTGAGCAGTTCTTC
>few|NA|TRBJ2-1|TRBV6-1
CASRETGTPYNEQFF
TGTGCCAGCAGGGAAACAGGAACCCCCTACAATGAGCAGTTCTTC
>NA|NA|TRBJ1-5|TRBV5-1
CASSLGGRDSNQPQHF
TGCGCCAGCAGCTTGGGGGGGAGGGATAGCAATCAGCCCCAGCATTTT
>few|NA|TRBJ2-5|TRBV10-3
CAISDYGEETQYF
TGTGCCATCAGTGATTATGGTGAAGAGACCCAGTACTTC
>NA|NA|TRBJ2-7|TRBV20-1
CSLPSVEVNEQYF
TGCAGTCTCCCGTCGGTTGAGGTCAACGAGCAGTACTTC
>few|NA|TRBJ2-7|TRBV7-9
CASSLRFEQYF
TGTGCCAGCAGCTTACGGTTCGAGCAGTACTTC
>few|NA|TRBJ2-1|TRBV5-5
CASSFGIEQFF
TGTGCCAGCAGCTTCGGGATTGAGCAGTTCTTC
>few|NA|TRBJ2-7|TRBV7-2
CASSFGGWDEQYF
TGTGCCAGCAGCTTTGGCGGATGGGACGAGCAGTACTTC
>NA|NA|TRBJ2-7|TRBV27
CARGTEVGPTYEQYF
TGTGCCAGGGGGACGGAGGTAGGCCCCACCTACGAGCAGTACTTC
>NA|NA|TRBJ1-2|TRBV27
CASSLRQGIFNYGYTF
TGTGCCAGCAGTTTAAGGCAGGGGATTTTTAACTATGGCTACACCTTC
>NA|TRBD2|TRBJ2-1|TRBV29-1
CSVSRTSGRVDEQFF
TGCAGCGTTAGCCGGACTAGCGGGAGAGTCGATGAGCAGTTCTTC
>few|NA|TRBJ2-2|TRBV27
CASSPGINTGELFF
TGTGCCAGCAGCCCCGGGATTAACACCGGGGAGCTGTTTTTT
>many|NA|TRBJ2-3|TRBV12-3/TRBV12-4
CASSLGQGRTDTQYF
TGTGCCAGCAGTTTGGGCCAGGGGCGTACAGATACGCAGTATTTT
>NA|NA|TRBJ2-5|TRBV5-6
CASSPEDQETQYF
TGTGCCAGCAGCCCCGAGGACCAAGAGACCCAGTACTTC